This T cell receptor beta chain was observed in a study of low-dose radiotherapy and immunotherapy resistance in tumors. Study-wide background: Administration of intravenous cyclophosphamide at 200 mg/m2 took place every two weeks, one day before radiation and immunotherapy.

The therapy administered to donors comprised nivolumab, ipilimumab, aspirin, low-dose cyclophosphamide and low-dose radiotherapy. The CDR3 loop spans 16 amino acids. CDR1 and CDR2 from the germline V gene are ENHRY and SYGVKD. V was shortened by 2 bases and J by 1 base, with 12 bases between the two germline ends. cDNA synthesis used a TRAV/TRBV-specific primer set for both chains. It was with a constant-region primer and a V-primer adapter that TCRs were amplified over around 20 PCR cycles. Through in vitro transcription, the mRNA that had been isolated was amplified. TCRdb redid the calling of the reads with MiXCR, one entry per CDR3 protein. This sample carries around 10,000 distinct CDR3 sequences, less than 75% of them seen once, and the ten largest clones take around 11%.

V and J are TRBV10-3 and TRBJ2-1, with unresolved D. This TCR was recovered from a human donor with advanced metastatic prostate, ovarian, gallbladder or colorectal cancer (not recorded which). This table probably holds off-target reads from a library built for another chain. CDR3 residues: CAISEALGISYNEQFF. CDR3 in DNA: TGTGCCATCAGTGAGGCGCTAGGCATTTCCTACAATGAGCAGTTCTTC.